The following is a TCR beta chain sequence with its context. Its antigen remains unidentified. No quality values exist for individual bases; no much larger clone is one base distant. This sample was included in a study of early T cells in non-severe SARS-CoV-2 infection (dated by TCRdb to 2020 to 2023). In the study overall: Bulk RNA from unsorted whole blood was used for TCR sequencing, so alpha and beta chains could not be paired. General study outcomes and caveats: Matching against VDJdb was skewed toward anti-spike CD8 responses, likely underestimated virus-specific expansions, and missed private and CD4 specificities.

The library was produced with 5' RACE. The sequencer listed for this sample is NextSeq 500. In the TCR library protocol, unique molecular identifiers were attached to individual cDNA molecules to correct for PCR bias and sequencing error. Both TCR alpha and beta chains were sequenced, and tight co-correlation was observed between alpha and beta sequence abundances in each sample. Turning to the authors' computational methods: Decombinator V4 was used to annotate TCR sequences for V gene, J gene and CDR3. Expanded TCRs were defined as changing significantly between any two time points under a Poisson model with p below 0.0001. TCR abundances were normalised to the total number of TCRs sequenced per sample and expressed as counts per million. MAIT TCRs were defined by TRAV1-2 paired with TRAJ12, TRAJ20 or TRAJ33, and iNKT TCRs by TRAV10 paired with TRAJ18. VDJdb, accessed on 1 November 2021, was searched for TCRs annotated for CMV, EBV and SARS-CoV-2, and TCRs annotated for more than one antigen were excluded. In TCRdb, the public reads were trimmed at Q25 with fastp and aligned with MiXCR, with productive beta chains retained. Rows with a matching CDR3 protein are joined into one entry that keeps the most common DNA and genes. The V and J calls reflect TCRdb's pipeline rather than the authors' work. Present in this sample are tens of thousands of distinct CDR3 sequences, approximately 8% of which were seen just once. About 3.8% of the sample rests with the top ten.

CDR1 and CDR2 are drawn from the germline V gene (reference sequence): SGHNT, YYREEE. Compared with germline, V lacks 0 bases and J lacks 6 bases; bases without a gene match: 7. The CDR3 spans 15 residues, from the cysteine through the phenylalanine. Only the CDR3 part of the read is kept: 45 bases, read in frame from the first base. Set within a cohort of healthcare workers in London, UK, this nested case-control study involved weekly PCR testing of nasopharyngeal swabs along with blood sampling. Healthcare workers were recruited between 23 and 31 March 2020, during the week of the UK lockdown, and were followed weekly for up to roughly 16 weeks.

The rearrangement joined TRBV5-4 to TRBJ2-7; 9 central nucleotides agree with TRBD1. The origin of this receptor is an adult who was a healthcare worker with PCR-confirmed SARS-CoV-2 infection or an uninfected control (not recorded which). The sequencing here drew on whole blood, taken at baseline. The CDR3 protein is CASSLVGTGLGEQYF. Here is the DNA: TGTGCCAGCAGCTTGGTTGGGACAGGGCTCGGCGAGCAGTACTTC.